This T cell receptor beta chain was observed in a study of graft-versus-host responses after intestinal transplantation. As for the study in general: All recipients got anti-thymocyte globulin induction, then tacrolimus and steroids for approximately 3 years. Notes on the study in general: Peak circulating GvH clone levels tracked with early post-transplant HvG declines. Within the allografts of patients who had graft-donor T cell macrochimerism, graft-versus-host to host-versus-graft clonal ratios were high. The marrow of recipients harbored GvH clones, and ileum or blood showed some of them first.

CDR1 and CDR2 from the germline V gene are SEHNR and FQNEAQ (reference sequence). The CDR3 contains 12 residues. The V end lost 5 bases, the J end lost 7 bases, and 9 bases lay between the germline ends. Method: immunoSEQ multiplex PCR; TCRdb's copy keeps in-frame clones and lacks some. The data contain about 120,000 clones, 95% of them singletons. Turning to this clone: Its specificity is unknown.

Sample: unstimulated CD8+ T cells sorted from spleen or lymph node cells, taken before intestinal transplant. The V and J genes are TRBV7-9 and TRBJ2-1; D is unresolved. The TCR comes from a human donor who received an intestinal transplant. CDR3 DNA: TGTGCCAGCAGCCAAGGAAGTAATGAGCAGTTCTTC. Its protein product is CASSQGSNEQFF. Full variable domain (rest looked up from reference TRBV7-9 and TRBJ2-1): DTGVSQNPRHKITKRGQNVTFRCDPISEHNRLYWYRQTLGQGPEFLTYFQNEAQLEKSRLLSDRFSAERPKGSFSTLEIQRTEQGDSAMYLCASSQGSNEQFFGPGTRLTVL.